Shown below are 32 T cell receptor beta chains from a single sample sequenced in a study of monozygotic twins with inflammatory bowel disease (dated by TCRdb to the late 2010s). The method was 5' RACE. The instrument was an Illumina HiSeq 2500. Based on TCRdb reprocessing of the reads, there is one entry per CDR3 protein sequence, and DNA is missing. The sample table holds some 200,000 distinct CDR3 sequences. About 8% of the sample is held by the ten biggest clonotypes. Sequencing input: blood. The source is a human donor with ulcerative colitis or Crohn's disease, or a healthy co-twin of an affected twin (not recorded which).

The chain carries TRBV12-3 or TRBV12-4 and TRBJ2-4; TCRdb proposes TRBD1, but this gene call is untestable without DNA. This CDR3 is 13 amino acids long. This CDR3 reads CASSSSGGHPQYF.

CDR3 protein: CASSPLGQGREETQYF. This chain joins TRBV18 and TRBJ2-5; TCRdb's D call, TRBD1, is unchecked because there is no DNA. This CDR3 comprises 16 residues. Germline V gives CDR1 KGHSH, CDR2 LQKENI. The full variable domain, in which reference TRBV18 and TRBJ2-5 provide the parts outside the CDR3, is NAGVMQNPRHLVRRRGQEARLRCSPMKGHSHVYWYRQLPEEGLKFMVYLQKENIIDESGMPKERFSAEFPKEGPSILRIQQVVRGDSAAYFCASSPLGQGREETQYFGPGTRLLVL.

Its frequency marks this clonotype as large. This sequence joins TRBV4-3 and TRBJ2-1; the D call of TRBD2 rests on TCRdb alone, since no DNA is present to check it. The CDR3 runs to 15 residues. Germline CDR1 and CDR2: LGHNA and YSLEER. CDR3: CASSQGPGDYNEQFF.

V gene TRBV6-5 combines with J gene TRBJ1-5; TCRdb proposes TRBD1, but this gene call is untestable without DNA. Germline CDR1 and CDR2: MNHEY and SVGAGI. This CDR3 has 14 residues. The CDR3 is CASSFGQGGQPQHF.

This chain links TRBV29-1 with TRBJ2-7; the D gene TCRdb calls, TRBD1, cannot be checked with no DNA. The length of the CDR3 is 13 residues. CDR1 and CDR2 from the germline V gene are SQVTM and ANQGSEA. The CDR3 loop is CSVRGDHGIEQYF.

The chain links TRBV12-3 or TRBV12-4 to TRBJ2-2. The CDR3 spans 11 residues. The CDR3 sequence is CASRLTGELFF.

The V call is TRBV7-2, the J call TRBJ2-7; TCRdb designates TRBD1, a call that cannot be tested without DNA. The germline V gene encodes CDR1 SGHTA and CDR2 FQGNSA. The CDR3 is made up of 14 amino acids. The CDR3 region is CASSLDGGPYEQYF.

The V and J genes are TRBV7-2 and TRBJ2-5; the D call from TCRdb, TRBD2, cannot be confirmed without DNA. The CDR3 contains 15 residues. The germline gives CDR1 SGHTA, CDR2 FQGNSA. CDR3 amino acids: CASSLVFGGYETQYF.

The rearrangement uses TRBV20-1 and TRBJ2-7; lacking DNA, the TRBD2 call made by TCRdb goes unchecked. Looked up from germline, CDR1 is DFQATT and CDR2 is SNEGSKA (reference sequence). This CDR3 contains 14 residues. The chain's CDR3 is CSASALAGAYEQYF.

The chain couples TRBV7-2 to TRBJ2-3; the TRBD1 assignment by TCRdb is unverifiable without DNA. This CDR3 contains 14 residues. CDR1 is SGHTA and CDR2 is FQGNSA in the germline V gene. The CDR3 loop is CASSLGTGLDTQYF.

The gene calls are TRBV7-3 and TRBJ1-3. The CDR3 length is 13 residues. The germline V gene encodes CDR1 SGHTA and CDR2 FQGTGA. CDR3 sequence reads: CASSSDSGNTIYF.

This sequence joins TRBV18 and TRBJ1-1. The germline V gene encodes CDR1 KGHSH and CDR2 LQKENI. The CDR3 contains 14 residues. CDR3 residues: CASSPLPRGTEAFF.

The rearrangement joins TRBV20-1 to TRBJ2-3; TCRdb proposes TRBD1, but this gene call is untestable without DNA. Germline CDR1 reads DFQATT; CDR2 reads SNEGSKA (reference sequence). CDR3 size: 13 residues. CDR3 region: CSARTGARDTQYF.

The chain's CDR3 is CASSFAQKLFF. The genes are TRBV28 and TRBJ1-4. The germline V gene encodes CDR1 MDHEN and CDR2 SYDVKM. CDR3 size: 11 residues.

This rearrangement joins TRBV5-1 to TRBJ2-1; TCRdb reports TRBD1, a call that lacks DNA to check it against. The CDR3 spans 12 residues. Germline V lookup: CDR1 SGHRS, CDR2 YFSETQ. The CDR3 region is CASLGAGNEQFF.

The rearrangement uses TRBV15 and TRBJ2-1; with no DNA, the TCRdb D assignment of TRBD1 cannot be verified. The CDR3 runs to 17 residues. The V gene's germline CDR1 is LNHNV and CDR2 YYDKDF (reference sequence). CDR3 protein: CATSRVVDRRRYNEQFF. Combining the CDR3 with reference TRBV15 and TRBJ2-1 gives the whole variable domain DAMVIQNPRYQVTQFGKPVTLSCSQTLNHNVMYWYQQKSSQAPKLLFHYYDKDFNNEADTPDNFQSRRPNTSFCFLDIRSPGLGDTAMYLCATSRVVDRRRYNEQFFGPGTRLTVL.

The V gene is TRBV7-8, the J gene TRBJ1-2. Germline CDR1 is SGHVS and CDR2 is FQNEAQ. The CDR3 contains 14 residues. The CDR3 reads CASSLISGDYGYTF. Full variable domain (outside the CDR3, taken from reference TRBV7-8 and TRBJ1-2): GAGVSQSPRYKVAKRGQDVALRCDPISGHVSLFWYQQALGQGPEFLTYFQNEAQLDKSGLPSDRFFAERPEGSVSTLKIQRTQQEDSAVYLCASSLISGDYGYTFGSGTRLTVV.

The chain employs TRBV7-3 and TRBJ2-1. CDR1 is SGHTA, CDR2 FQGTGA, per germline. There are 13 residues in the CDR3. The CDR3 loop reads CASSLSPSNEQFF.

This chain uses TRBV7-2 with TRBJ1-4. Germline V gene sequence: CDR1 SGHTA, CDR2 FQGNSA. CDR3 length equals 14 residues. CDR3 sequence reads: CASSSGTQAEKLFF.

The rearrangement uses TRBV5-1 and TRBJ2-7. The CDR3 extends over 11 amino acids. CDR1 is SGHRS, CDR2 YFSETQ, per germline. CDR3 sequence reads: CASSPIHEQYF.

CDR3 protein: CASSPRQRENTGELFF. This chain connects TRBV6-1 to TRBJ2-2; the TCRdb D gene call, TRBD2, has no DNA to confirm it. This CDR3 is built from 16 residues. Germline loops: CDR1 MNHNS, CDR2 SASEGT.

The chain couples TRBV7-2 to TRBJ1-1. The CDR3 has 13 residues. In germline, CDR1 is SGHTA, CDR2 FQGNSA. Here the CDR3 reads CASSFLDVTEAFF.

The chain carries TRBV12-3 or TRBV12-4 and TRBJ2-5; the D call of TRBD2 rests on TCRdb alone, since no DNA is present to check it. The CDR3 contains 13 residues. CDR3 in amino acids: CASRPSEEETQYF.

This chain joins TRBV7-2 and TRBJ2-1. This CDR3 contains 15 residues. Germline V gene lookup returns CDR1 SGHTA and CDR2 FQGNSA. The CDR3 sequence is CASSLGLASYNEQFF.

The chain carries TRBV28 and TRBJ2-2; TCRdb reports TRBD2, a call that lacks DNA to check it against. Germline V gene lookup returns CDR1 MDHEN and CDR2 SYDVKM. This CDR3 contains 13 residues. CDR3 region: CATRTTNTGELFF.

J is TRBJ2-7 and V is TRBV19; the D call from TCRdb, TRBD1, cannot be confirmed without DNA. The CDR3 totals 13 residues. Germline CDR1 LNHDA, CDR2 SQIVND (reference sequence). The CDR3 protein is CASSDRGLGEQYF.

V usage is TRBV6-1 and J usage is TRBJ1-5; the TCRdb D gene call, TRBD1, has no DNA to confirm it. Germline values: CDR1 MNHNS, CDR2 SASEGT. This CDR3 comprises 16 residues. CDR3 residues: CASSPSGTGFNQPQHF.

The gene calls are TRBV5-1 and TRBJ2-6. The length of the CDR3 is 15 residues. The germline V gene has CDR1 SGHRS and CDR2 YFSETQ. This chain's CDR3 is CASSSTGSGANVLTF.

CDR3 protein: CASSLLGSGYGYTF. The V gene is TRBV5-1, the J gene TRBJ1-2; TCRdb's D call, TRBD1, is unchecked because there is no DNA. The CDR3 is 14 amino acids. CDR1 SGHRS and CDR2 YFSETQ come from the germline V gene.

The chain recombines TRBV5-1 with TRBJ2-1. The length of the CDR3 is 16 residues. Germline V lookup: CDR1 SGHRS, CDR2 YFSETQ. The CDR3 is CASSLVVAVSYNEQFF. Together with reference TRBV5-1 and TRBJ2-1, the CDR3 gives the full variable domain: KAGVTQTPRYLIKTRGQQVTLSCSPISGHRSVSWYQQTPGQGLQFLFEYFSETQRNKGNFPGRFSGRQFSNSRSEMNVSTLELGDSALYLCASSLVVAVSYNEQFFGPGTRLTVL.

The chain recombines TRBV12-3 or TRBV12-4 with TRBJ2-3; lacking DNA, the TRBD1 call made by TCRdb goes unchecked. The CDR3 is 15 amino acids. The CDR3 loop reads CASSSTGGMGDTQYF.

The chain carries TRBV5-6 and TRBJ1-5. The V gene's germline CDR1 is SGHDT and CDR2 YYEEEE. This CDR3 has 15 residues. This CDR3 is CASSRGPTVNQPQHF.